Listed here is a single TCR beta chain. The antigen is unknown. The CDR3 has 14 residues. V lost 5 bases and J 6 bases, leaving 17 bases between the germline ends. Germline V CDR1 and CDR2: LNHDA, SQIVND (reference sequence). The assay was immunoSEQ multiplex PCR, and TCRdb's table has in-frame clones only and misses some. The sample holds 1.6 million or so clones, around 95% seen once. The sample is drawn from a study of shared clonotypes between healthy human individuals. General study points: Sharing of clonotypes among donors was expected to vary with sequencing depth.

The genes are TRBV19 and TRBJ2-7; a weak D match, TRBD1 (5 bases). The source of this sequence is a man between 25 and 39 years old in good health. Sequencing was performed on naive CD4+ T cells sorted from blood. Subset described: CD45RA+ positively selected. CDR3 in amino acids: CASSLGQGVGEQYF. The CDR3 nucleotides read TGTGCCAGTAGTCTGGGTCAGGGCGTTGGCGAGCAGTACTTC.